The clone carrying this T cell receptor (beta chain) was counted only a few times. A read error may account for a junction end that differs from germline. Per the germline V gene, CDR1 is MNHNS and CDR2 is SASEGT. The CDR3 has 18 residues. PCR was performed a second time for 7 to 11 cycles using a sample-barcoded 5' primer and a J-beta primer mix. TCRdb used MiXCR to reprocess the 5' RACE reads, holding one entry per CDR3 protein. Of roughly 2 million distinct CDR3 sequences in the sample, about 50% are singletons; the top ten hold approximately 2.1%. The entry originates in a study of blood T cells in healthy people across ages.

The sequence was obtained from a woman in her thirties or forties in good health. The chain has TRBV6-1 and TRBJ2-4; maybe TRBD1 (5 bases). Sequencing used blood. The CDR3: CASRVGAVPVSLKTIQYF. CDR3 in DNA: TGTGCCAGCAGGGTAGGGGCGGTCCCCGTAAGCTTAAAAACCATTCAGTACTTC.